The clone carrying this T cell receptor beta chain was observed a few times. The antigen is undetermined. This record comes from a study of CD4 T cells in relation to SARS-CoV-2 and coronaviruses. Whole-study context: Crossreactive spike epitopes shared across donors were mapped to their HLA restriction. Study observations and caveats: About 65% of donors had memory CD4+ clonotypes crossrecognizing SARS-CoV-2 and common cold coronavirus spike.

CDR1 is SGHRS, CDR2 YFSETQ, per germline. V was shortened by 4 bases and J by 2 bases, with 13 bases between the two germline ends. The CDR3 extends over 15 amino acids. The unexposed donors gave CD4+ T cells in about 2011-2018, prior to COVID-19. Isolation of CD4+ T cells took place after roughly nine days in culture. Half the medium was replaced with IL-2 medium on days 3 and 7. Profiling relied on immunoSEQ multiplex PCR, and the TCRdb table lists in-frame clones only, not all of them. The data hold 20,000 or so clones, with 68% observed a single time. This clonotype was sampled from a human donor in good health. Sequencing input: CD4+ T cells from PBMCs, cultured in vitro. The chain uses TRBV5-1 and TRBJ2-1, with a weak D call TRBD1 (6 bases). The CDR3 spells CASSPHRAAYNEQFF. In DNA, the CDR3 is TGCGCCAGCAGCCCCCACAGGGCGGCCTACAATGAGCAGTTCTTC.